A selection of T cell receptor beta chains follows, all from one sample in a study of shared clonotypes between healthy human individuals. TCRdb keeps only in-frame clones here, not all; method: immunoSEQ multiplex PCR. The data show about 2.4 million clones, approximately 94% seen once. Source material: naive CD4+ T cells from PBMCs. The receptors were gathered from a man between 18 and 29 years old in good health. Some clones in this sample may be carry-over from other donors' samples. Both conserved end residues are part of each CDR3. D genes are given only for firm matches. Some rows mark clone size as missing; the rest say once, few, many or name a class of expanded clone.

j_gene | v_gene | d_gene | abundance | CDR3nt | CDR3aa
TRBJ1-1 | TRBV7-8 | - | - | TGTGCCAGCAGCCTCTCTAGGAACACTGAAGCTTTCTTT | CASSLSRNTEAFF
TRBJ1-3 | TRBV19 | TRBD1 | - | TGTGCCAGTAATATGCGGGTCAGGGGGAATGGAAACACCATATATTTT | CASNMRVRGNGNTIYF
TRBJ2-1 | TRBV5-1 | TRBD2 | - | TGCGCCAGCAGCGTTGGAGGGACTAGCGGATACAATGAGCAGTTCTTC | CASSVGGTSGYNEQFF
TRBJ1-2 | TRBV5-6 | - | - | TGTGCCAGCAGCTATTTTGACAGGCCTCGACGGGCCTATGGCTACACCTTC | CASSYFDRPRRAYGYTF
TRBJ2-1 | TRBV4-2 | TRBD1 | - | TGTGCCAGCAGCCAAGACTCACAGGGGGCCTCCTACAATGAGCAGTTCTTC | CASSQDSQGASYNEQFF
TRBJ2-3 | TRBV28 | - | once | TGTGCCAGCAGTGCCCTTCTAGCACAAGGTTCAGATACGCAGTATTTT | CASSALLAQGSDTQYF
TRBJ2-7 | TRBV2 | TRBD2 | - | TGTGCCAGCAGCCCGTCTTTGGCGGGAGGGCACGAGCAGTACTTC | CASSPSLAGGHEQYF
TRBJ1-1 | TRBV6-5 | - | once | TGTGCCAGCATGAGATCCATGAACACTGAAGCTTTCTTT | CASMRSMNTEAFF
TRBJ2-1 | TRBV14 | TRBD2 | - | TGTGCCAGCAGCCAAGAAGGACGGCCTAGCGGAACTCACTCGTACAATGAGCAGTTCTTC | CASSQEGRPSGTHSYNEQFF
TRBJ2-7 | TRBV4-3 | - | - | TGCGCCAGCAGCCAAGTCTTCGAGACACGGAATTACGAGCAGTACTTC | CASSQVFETRNYEQYF
TRBJ1-2 | TRBV4-1 | TRBD1 | - | TGCGCCAGCAGCCAACCCCGGACAGGGGGCTCTCAAGGCTACACCTTC | CASSQPRTGGSQGYTF
TRBJ2-2 | TRBV4-1 | TRBD2 | - | TGCGCCAGCACCCCTTACCGGGGGGAAACGAACACCGGGGAGCTGTTTTTT | CASTPYRGETNTGELFF
TRBJ1-2 | TRBV11-2 | TRBD1 | - | TGTGCCAGCAGTCCCGACAGGGGGGGCGGCTACACCTTC | CASSPDRGGGYTF
TRBJ2-7 | TRBV28 | TRBD2 | - | TGTGCCAGCAGGCTCGGACTAGCGAGCTACGAGCAGTACTTC | CASRLGLASYEQYF
TRBJ2-2 | TRBV9 | - | - | TGTGCCAGCAGCGTAACGGTCGCTAACACCGGGGAGCTGTTTTTT | CASSVTVANTGELFF
TRBJ2-5 | TRBV6-1 | TRBD2 | - | TGTGCCAGCAGCGAACTAGCGGGAGGGGAGACCCAGTACTTC | CASSELAGGETQYF
TRBJ2-1 | TRBV14 | - | - | TGTGCCAGCAGCTCGCGTCTAGGGTTCCCTCCACTCTACAATGAGCAGTTCTTC | CASSSRLGFPPLYNEQFF
TRBJ1-1 | TRBV19 | TRBD1 | - | TGTGCCAGTAGTATGGGACAGGGAGGGACTGAAGCTTTCTTT | CASSMGQGGTEAFF
TRBJ1-2 | TRBV5-1 | - | - | TGCGCCAGCAGCTTGAGCGGGGACCACTATGGCTACACCTTC | CASSLSGDHYGYTF
TRBJ2-5 | TRBV18 | - | - | TGTGCCAGCTACCAGTCCCGCGGGAACCAAGAGACCCAGTACTTC | CASYQSRGNQETQYF
TRBJ2-5 | TRBV30 | TRBD2 | once | TGTGCCTGGGGGTGGGGGACTAGCGCGGAGACCCAGTACTTC | CAWGWGTSAETQYF
TRBJ2-7 | TRBV9 | TRBD2 | - | TGTGCCAGCAGCACAACTAGCGGGGGGTACGAGCAGTACTTC | CASSTTSGGYEQYF
TRBJ2-7 | TRBV28 | TRBD1 | - | TGTGCCACCAAAACAGGGGACCAATACTCCTACGAGCAGTACTTC | CATKTGDQYSYEQYF
TRBJ1-6 | TRBV6-5 | - | - | TGTGCCAGCAGTTACAGGGACTCCTATAATTCACCCCTCCACTTT | CASSYRDSYNSPLHF
TRBJ2-1 | TRBV5-1 | - | - | TGCGCCAGCAGCTTGTCGCCGGGAACTGAGCAGTTCTTC | CASSLSPGTEQFF
TRBJ2-1 | TRBV5-1 | - | - | TGCGCCAGCAGCCAGATCAATGAGCAGTTCTTC | CASSQINEQFF